Listed here are 7 T cell receptor beta chains from one sample, sequenced in a study of siplizumab effects on memory and regulatory T cells. TCRdb keeps only in-frame clones here, not all; method: immunoSEQ multiplex PCR. The profile shows some 90,000 clones, 85% to 90% of them singletons. The sample comprised CD4+ T cells sorted from blood. The receptors originated from a human donor in good health.

V and J are TRBV27 and TRBJ1-5; tentatively, D is TRBD1 (5 bases). The CDR3 consists of 14 residues. The V end was cut by 6 bases, the J end by 2 bases, with 11 bases between. Germline V gives CDR1 MNHEY, CDR2 SMNVEV (reference sequence). CDR3 sequence: CASRNTGGNQPQHF. DNA of the CDR3: TGTGCCAGCAGAAACACGGGGGGCAATCAGCCCCAGCATTTT.

This sequence joins TRBV6-1 and TRBJ2-7, with D possibly TRBD2 on 6 matching bases. In germline, CDR1 is MNHNS, CDR2 SASEGT. Trimming removed 3 bases from V and 8 bases from J, with 14 bases in between. CDR3 length: 13 amino acids. The CDR3 nucleotides are TGTGCCAGCAGTGATCCCGGGACTCGGCAGCAGTACTTC. Translated: CASSDPGTRQQYF.

The chain combines TRBV29-1 with TRBJ2-5; D may be TRBD2 (5 bases). The CDR3 extends over 14 amino acids. With 5 bases removed from V and 1 base from J, the gap between germline ends came to 14 bases. Germline V gene lookup returns CDR1 SQVTM and CDR2 ANQGSEA. Written as DNA, the CDR3 is TGCAGCGTTTCAAGTGGACTGCTCCAAGAGACCCAGTACTTC. Residues: CSVSSGLLQETQYF.

This clone appeared a few times. The V and J genes are TRBV19 and TRBJ1-1; D remains ambiguous. V lost 2 bases and J lost 1, with 11 bases in between. Germline V gives CDR1 LNHDA, CDR2 SQIVND (reference sequence). This CDR3 is built from 15 residues. CDR3 coding DNA: TGTGCCAGTAGTATATCGGAGGGAGCGAACACTGAAGCTTTCTTT. Translation gives CASSISEGANTEAFF. Drawing the rest from reference TRBV19 and TRBJ1-1, the complete variable domain is DGGITQSPKYLFRKEGQNVTLSCEQNLNHDAMYWYRQDPGQGLRLIYYSQIVNDFQKGDIAEGYSVSREKKESFPLTVTSAQKNPTAFYLCASSISEGANTEAFFGQGTRLTVV.

This chain links TRBV18 with TRBJ2-2; D unresolved. Germline V lookup: CDR1 KGHSH, CDR2 LQKENI. Between the trimmed V and J ends, which lost 4 bases and 1 base, there was a span of 7 bases. The CDR3 is made up of 14 amino acids. The CDR3 bases are TGTGCCAGCTCACTAAACAAGAACACCGGGGAGCTGTTTTTT. Translation gives CASSLNKNTGELFF. Looking up the rest from reference TRBV18 and TRBJ2-2 gives the full variable domain: NAGVMQNPRHLVRRRGQEARLRCSPMKGHSHVYWYRQLPEEGLKFMVYLQKENIIDESGMPKERFSAEFPKEGPSILRIQQVVRGDSAAYFCASSLNKNTGELFFGEGSRLTVL.

V gene TRBV7-2 combines with J gene TRBJ2-6; maybe TRBD1 (6 bases). The CDR3 totals 15 residues. Germline V gene sequence: CDR1 SGHTA, CDR2 FQGNSA. The V gene lost 6 bases and the J gene lost 0 bases, with 9 bases spanning the gap. In nucleotides, the CDR3 is TGTGCCAGCAGATCGACAGGCTCTGGGGCCAACGTCCTGACTTTC. Its translation: CASRSTGSGANVLTF.

The chain employs TRBV11-2 and TRBJ2-2; D perhaps matches TRBD2 (6 bases). CDR3 size: 14 residues. The V gene's germline CDR1 is SGHAT and CDR2 FQNNGV. V was cut by 4 bases and J by 8 bases, with 14 bases left in between. CDR3 in amino acids: CASSWDSTRGELFF. CDR3 in DNA: TGTGCCAGCAGCTGGGACTCCACGCGGGGGGAGCTGTTTTTT. Drawing the rest from reference TRBV11-2 and TRBJ2-2, the complete variable domain is EAGVAQSPRYKIIEKRQSVAFWCNPISGHATLYWYQQILGQGPKLLIQFQNNGVVDDSQLPKDRFSAERLKGVDSTLKIQPAKLEDSAVYLCASSWDSTRGELFFGEGSRLTVL.